A selection of T cell receptor beta chains follows, all from one sample in a study of shared clonotypes between healthy human individuals. TCRdb keeps only in-frame clones here, not all; method: immunoSEQ multiplex PCR. The sample carries around 2.1 million clones, more than 90% recorded once. The sample consisted of naive CD4+ T cells sorted from blood. These receptors originate from a man aged 18 to 30 in good health. Each CDR3 is given with its conserved first and last residue. Rows may omit the clone size; those that give it use once, few, many or a size class.

clone size: once
J gene: TRBJ1-3
V gene: TRBV5-1
CDR3 protein: CASSLAASGAGNTIYF

clone size: -
J gene: TRBJ2-7
V gene: TRBV29-1
CDR3 protein: CSAVTGNEQYF

clone size: once
J gene: TRBJ1-5
V gene: TRBV7-2
CDR3 protein: CASSLKAGLEGSNQPQHF

clone size: -
J gene: TRBJ2-7
V gene: TRBV7-9
CDR3 protein: CASSPLFGRRGQVYEQYF

clone size: -
J gene: TRBJ2-2
V gene: TRBV4-1
CDR3 protein: CASSYPAGELFF

clone size: -
J gene: TRBJ2-4
V gene: TRBV28
CDR3 protein: CASSSQGVAKNIQYF

clone size: -
J gene: TRBJ1-2
V gene: TRBV10-3
CDR3 protein: CAINRESQGYGYTF

clone size: -
J gene: TRBJ2-7
V gene: TRBV11-3
CDR3 protein: CASSFFVSGTSGEQYF

clone size: -
J gene: TRBJ1-4
V gene: TRBV30
CDR3 protein: CAWSRGQGGEKLFF

clone size: once
J gene: TRBJ1-2
V gene: TRBV4-1
CDR3 protein: CASSQAGLGYGYTF

clone size: -
J gene: TRBJ1-1
V gene: TRBV7-2
CDR3 protein: CASSLGGGITEAFF

clone size: -
J gene: TRBJ2-5
V gene: TRBV6-1
CDR3 protein: CASQTGDQETQYF

clone size: -
J gene: TRBJ2-5
V gene: TRBV10-3
CDR3 protein: CAISESEASQETQYF

clone size: -
J gene: TRBJ2-1
V gene: TRBV19
CDR3 protein: CASSPYVGASNEQFF

clone size: -
J gene: TRBJ1-6
V gene: TRBV27
CDR3 protein: CASSLGQGVPYSRLHF

clone size: -
J gene: TRBJ2-5
V gene: TRBV5-4
CDR3 protein: CASSQRAGGQETQYF

clone size: -
J gene: TRBJ2-6
V gene: TRBV30
CDR3 protein: CAWSEKSGANVLTF